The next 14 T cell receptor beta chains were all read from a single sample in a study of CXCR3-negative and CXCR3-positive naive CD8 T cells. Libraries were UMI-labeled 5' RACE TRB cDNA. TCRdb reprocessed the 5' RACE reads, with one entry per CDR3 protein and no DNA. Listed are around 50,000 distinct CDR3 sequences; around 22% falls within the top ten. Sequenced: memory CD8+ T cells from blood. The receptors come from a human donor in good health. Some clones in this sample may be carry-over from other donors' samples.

The CDR3 protein is CASRSGAAMDTEAFF. V is TRBV5-5 and J is TRBJ1-1. CDR1 is SGHKS, CDR2 YYEKEE, per germline (reference sequence). This CDR3 has 15 amino acids.

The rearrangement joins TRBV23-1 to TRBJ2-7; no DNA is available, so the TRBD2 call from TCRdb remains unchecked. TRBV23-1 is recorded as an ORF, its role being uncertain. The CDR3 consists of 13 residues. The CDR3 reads CASSPGRGYEQYF.

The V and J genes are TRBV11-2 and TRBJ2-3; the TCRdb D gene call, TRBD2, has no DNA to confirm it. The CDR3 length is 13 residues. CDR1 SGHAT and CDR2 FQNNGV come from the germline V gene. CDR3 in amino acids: CASGREGPDTQYF.

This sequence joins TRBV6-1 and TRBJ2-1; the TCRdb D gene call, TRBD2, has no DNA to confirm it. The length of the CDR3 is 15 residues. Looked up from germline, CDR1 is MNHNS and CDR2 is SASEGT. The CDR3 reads CASSESSGWYNEQFF.

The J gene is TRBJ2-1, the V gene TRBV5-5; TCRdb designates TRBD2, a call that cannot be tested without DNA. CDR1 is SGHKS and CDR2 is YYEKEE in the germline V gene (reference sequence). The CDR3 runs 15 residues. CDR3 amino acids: CASSLSSGSSNEQFF. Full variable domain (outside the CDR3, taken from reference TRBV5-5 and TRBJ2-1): DAGVTQSPTHLIKTRGQQVTLRCSPISGHKSVSWYQQVLGQGPQFIFQYYEKEERGRGNFPDRFSARQFPNYSSELNVNALLLGDSALYLCASSLSSGSSNEQFFGPGTRLTVL.

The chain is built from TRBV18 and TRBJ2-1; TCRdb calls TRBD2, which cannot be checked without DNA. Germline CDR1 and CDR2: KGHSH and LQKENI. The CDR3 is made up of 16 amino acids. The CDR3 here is CASSPPVSGRFNEQFF.

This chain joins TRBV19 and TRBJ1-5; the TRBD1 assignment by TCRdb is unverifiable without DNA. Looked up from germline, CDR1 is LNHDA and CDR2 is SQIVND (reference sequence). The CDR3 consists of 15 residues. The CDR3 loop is CASSYEQGAGQPQHF.

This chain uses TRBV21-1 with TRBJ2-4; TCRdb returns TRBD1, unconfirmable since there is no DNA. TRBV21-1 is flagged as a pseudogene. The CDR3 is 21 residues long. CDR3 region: CASSNGGTPIDAILAKNIQYF.

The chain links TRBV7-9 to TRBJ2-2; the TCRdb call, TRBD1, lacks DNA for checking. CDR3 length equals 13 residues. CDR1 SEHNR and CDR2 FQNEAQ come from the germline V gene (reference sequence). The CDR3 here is CASSPPQTGELFF.

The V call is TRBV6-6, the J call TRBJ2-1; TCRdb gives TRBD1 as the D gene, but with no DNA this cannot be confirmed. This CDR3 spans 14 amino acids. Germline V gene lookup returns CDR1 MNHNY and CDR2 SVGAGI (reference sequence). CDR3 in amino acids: CASSYDRVSDEQFF.

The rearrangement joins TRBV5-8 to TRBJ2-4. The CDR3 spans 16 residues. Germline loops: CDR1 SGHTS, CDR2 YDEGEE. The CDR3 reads CASSLDRGLAKNIQYF.

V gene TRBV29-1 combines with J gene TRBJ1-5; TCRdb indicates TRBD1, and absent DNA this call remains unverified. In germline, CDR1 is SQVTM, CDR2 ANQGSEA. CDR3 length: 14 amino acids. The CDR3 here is CSVEDRGASQPQHF.

The CDR3 here is CSVRPDGLKETQYF. The chain employs TRBV29-1 and TRBJ2-5. Germline-derived CDR1 and CDR2 are SQVTM and ANQGSEA. This CDR3 is 14 amino acids long. Full variable domain (outside the CDR3, taken from reference TRBV29-1 and TRBJ2-5): SAVISQKPSRDICQRGTSLTIQCQVDSQVTMMFWYRQQPGQSLTLIATANQGSEATYESGFVIDKFPISRPNLTFSTLTVSNMSPEDSSIYLCSVRPDGLKETQYFGPGTRLLVL.

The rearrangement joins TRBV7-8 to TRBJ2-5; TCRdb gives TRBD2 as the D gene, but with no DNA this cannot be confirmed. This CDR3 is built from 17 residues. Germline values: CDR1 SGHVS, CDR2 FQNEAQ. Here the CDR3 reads CASSPQRGGEGQETQYF.